This T cell receptor (beta chain) emerged from a study of shared clonotypes between healthy human individuals. Across the whole study: A few men and a couple of women, aged 18 to 49, were donors. CD4 naive and CD4 memory each took three plates per donor, while CD8 naive took two and CD8 memory one.

Study-level points and caveats: Collection of samples was limited to blood; tissue repertoires likely differ.

This table comes from immunoSEQ multiplex PCR, and its TCRdb copy is limited to in-frame clones, with some not included. Of about 770,000 clones in the sample, 72% were seen once. The donors were all Caucasian adults (living in Nashville, Tennessee). V lost 3 bases and J lost 5; bases outside the gene matches: 6. Germline-derived CDR1 and CDR2 are KGHSH and LQKENI. The CDR3 covers 15 residues. Note on this clone: Antigen specificity is unknown.

Sample: memory CD4+ T cells sorted from blood. Indicated subset: CD45RA-negative fraction. The clonotype comes from a woman in her 30s in good health. The chain couples TRBV18 to TRBJ2-2, with 7 bases that match TRBD1. CDR3 region: CASSPRQGWTGELFF. CDR3 sequence (DNA): TGTGCCAGCTCACCCAGACAGGGCTGGACCGGGGAGCTGTTTTTT.